This TCR beta chain derives from a study of identical twins. The CDR3 extends over 13 amino acids. The V end lost 3 bases, the J end lost 2 bases, and 9 bases lay between the germline ends. Germline V lookup: CDR1 SQVTM, CDR2 ANQGSEA. This clonotype was seen ten or more times. One entry per CDR3 protein results from TCRdb running MiXCR on the 5' RACE reads. This sample has hundreds of thousands of distinct CDR3 sequences, with roughly 6.2% found just once. The TCR originated in a man aged 18 to 35 in good health. The sample comprised naive T cells sorted from blood. The chain carries TRBV29-1 and TRBJ2-3, with D perhaps TRBD1 (5 bases). CDR3 region: CSVEGQATDTQYF. The CDR3 DNA reads as TGCAGCGTTGAGGGGCAGGCCACAGATACGCAGTATTTT.